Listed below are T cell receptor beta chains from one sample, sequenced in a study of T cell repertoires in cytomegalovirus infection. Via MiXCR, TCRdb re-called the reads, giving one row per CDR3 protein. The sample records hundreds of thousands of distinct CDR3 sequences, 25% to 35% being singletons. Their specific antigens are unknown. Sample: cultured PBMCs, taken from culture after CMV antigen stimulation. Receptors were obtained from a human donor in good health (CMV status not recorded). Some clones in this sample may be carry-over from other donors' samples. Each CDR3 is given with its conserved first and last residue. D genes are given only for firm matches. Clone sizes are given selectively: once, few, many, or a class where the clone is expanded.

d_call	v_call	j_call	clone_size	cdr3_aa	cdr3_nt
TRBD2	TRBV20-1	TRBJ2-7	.	CSARDLAGGTYEQYF	TGCAGTGCTAGAGATCTGGCGGGAGGCACCTACGAGCAGTACTTC
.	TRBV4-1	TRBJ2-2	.	CASSQVRGTTFGGGELFF	TGCGCCAGCAGCCAAGTTCGGGGGACGACCTTTGGGGGAGGGGAGCTGTTTTTT
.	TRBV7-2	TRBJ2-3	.	CTSSSPISTDTQYF	TGTACCAGCAGCTCACCCATCAGCACAGATACGCAGTATTTT
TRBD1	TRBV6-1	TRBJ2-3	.	CASSEGLGTGGRDTQYF	TGTGCCAGCAGTGAAGGTCTCGGGACAGGGGGGAGGGATACGCAGTATTTT
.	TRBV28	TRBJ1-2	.	CASSFRRIYGYTF	TGTGCCAGCAGTTTCCGCAGGATCTATGGCTACACCTTC
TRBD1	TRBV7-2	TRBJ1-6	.	CASSSGQGRPLHF	TGTGCCAGCAGCTCTGGACAGGGCCGACCCCTCCACTTT
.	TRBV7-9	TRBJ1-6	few	CASSQSGREANNSPLHF	TGTGCCAGCAGCCAAAGCGGAAGAGAAGCGAATAATTCACCCCTCCACTTT
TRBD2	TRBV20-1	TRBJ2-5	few	CSAIGNSGREETQYF	TGCAGTGCTATAGGGAATAGCGGGAGAGAAGAGACCCAGTACTTC
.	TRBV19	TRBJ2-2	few	CASSMTIRRTGELFF	TGTGCCAGTAGTATGACCATACGACGGACCGGGGAGCTGTTTTTT
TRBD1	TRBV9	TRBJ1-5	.	CASSDGTGDFQPQHF	TGTGCCAGCAGCGACGGGACAGGGGATTTTCAGCCCCAGCATTTT
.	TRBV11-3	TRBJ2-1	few	CASSPWDDGYNEQFF	TGTGCCAGCAGCCCCTGGGACGACGGGTACAATGAGCAGTTCTTC
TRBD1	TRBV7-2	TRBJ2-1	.	CASSFTRTGVRDEQFF	TGTGCCAGCAGCTTTACCAGGACAGGGGTTCGGGATGAGCAGTTCTTC
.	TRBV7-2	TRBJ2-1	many	CASSLAPAKNEQFF	TGTGCCAGCAGCTTAGCTCCAGCGAAGAATGAGCAGTTCTTC
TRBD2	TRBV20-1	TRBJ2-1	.	CSARSVAGGLFNEQFF	TGCAGTGCTCGTTCAGTAGCGGGAGGGCTTTTCAATGAGCAGTTCTTC
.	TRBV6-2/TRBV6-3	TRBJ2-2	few	CASSSSADYNAGELFF	TGTGCCAGCAGTTCGTCCGCCGACTACAATGCCGGGGAGCTGTTTTTT
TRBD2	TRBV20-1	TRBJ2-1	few	CSASKAGGYNEQFF	TGCAGTGCTAGCAAGGCGGGAGGCTACAATGAGCAGTTCTTC
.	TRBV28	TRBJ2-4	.	CASSKTSLGKNIQYF	TGTGCCAGCAGCAAGACATCTTTGGGCAAAAACATTCAGTACTTC
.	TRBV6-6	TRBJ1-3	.	CAGGEGTGNTIYF	TGTGCCGGAGGGGAAGGGACCGGAAACACCATATATTTT
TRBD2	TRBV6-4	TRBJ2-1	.	CASSDGRVRGPAGGYEQFF	TGTGCCAGCAGTGACGGACGAGTTAGGGGACCAGCGGGAGGCTATGAGCAGTTCTTC
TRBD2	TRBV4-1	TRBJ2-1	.	CASSQDPGTSGSIGQFF	TGCGCCAGCAGCCAAGATCCCGGGACTAGCGGGAGTATCGGGCAGTTCTTC
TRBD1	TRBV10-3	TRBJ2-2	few	CAARQQGAPGELFF	TGTGCCGCCAGACAACAGGGGGCTCCCGGGGAGCTGTTTTTT
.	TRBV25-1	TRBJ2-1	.	CASSESRTEQFF	TGTGCCAGCAGTGAATCTCGGACGGAGCAGTTCTTC
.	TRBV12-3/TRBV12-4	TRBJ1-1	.	CASSLGRTSAFF	TGTGCCAGCAGTCTCGGACGGACCTCAGCTTTCTTT
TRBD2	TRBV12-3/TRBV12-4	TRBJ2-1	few	CASSLGVAGDLNEQFF	TGTGCCAGCAGTTTAGGCGTAGCGGGAGACCTCAATGAGCAGTTCTTC
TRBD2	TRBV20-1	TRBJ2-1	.	CSASPRLADNYNEQFF	TGCAGTGCTAGTCCAAGACTAGCGGATAACTACAATGAGCAGTTCTTC
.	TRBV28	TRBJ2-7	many	CASREHGRNYEQYF	TGTGCCAGCAGGGAACACGGCAGGAACTACGAGCAGTACTTC
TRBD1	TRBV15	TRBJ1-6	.	CATSGPLQGVASPLHF	TGTGCCACCAGCGGACCACTACAGGGGGTGGCTTCACCCCTCCACTTT
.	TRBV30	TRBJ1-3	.	CAWDGDRRAGNTIYF	TGTGCCTGGGACGGAGACAGAAGGGCTGGAAACACCATATATTTT
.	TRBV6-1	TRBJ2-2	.	CASMIGSTGELFF	TGTGCCAGTATGATAGGGAGTACCGGGGAGCTGTTTTTT
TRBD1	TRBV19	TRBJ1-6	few	CASSPRTGRNNSPLHF	TGTGCCAGTAGTCCCCGGACAGGGAGAAATAATTCACCCCTCCACTTT
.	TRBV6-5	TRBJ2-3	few	CASSYLKGHTDTQYF	TGTGCCAGCAGTTACCTAAAGGGCCACACAGATACGCAGTATTTT
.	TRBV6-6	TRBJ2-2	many	CASSRQEGGTGELFF	TGTGCCAGCAGTCGACAGGAGGGGGGCACCGGGGAGCTGTTTTTT
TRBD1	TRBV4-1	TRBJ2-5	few	CASSQGDRGETQYF	TGCGCCAGCAGCCAAGGGGACAGGGGAGAGACCCAGTACTTC
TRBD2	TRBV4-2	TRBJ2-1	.	CASSQVTIAGNDYEQFF	TGTGCCAGCAGCCAAGTCACAATAGCGGGAAACGACTATGAGCAGTTCTTC
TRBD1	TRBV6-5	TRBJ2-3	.	CASTRTGPSTDTQYF	TGTGCCAGCACCCGGACAGGGCCAAGCACAGATACGCAGTATTTT
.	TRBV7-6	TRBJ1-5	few	CASSLKKDRNQPQHF	TGTGCCAGCAGCCTAAAAAAGGATCGCAATCAGCCCCAGCATTTT
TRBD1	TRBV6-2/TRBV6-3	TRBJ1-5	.	CAIGTGSAGQPQHF	TGTGCCATCGGGACAGGGTCGGCTGGCCAGCCCCAGCATTTT
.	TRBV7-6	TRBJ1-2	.	CASSLKQGGLYGYTF	TGTGCCAGCAGCTTAAAACAGGGAGGTCTCTATGGCTACACCTTC
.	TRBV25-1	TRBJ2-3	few	CASSDGDTQYF	TGTGCCAGCAGTGACGGAGATACGCAGTATTTT
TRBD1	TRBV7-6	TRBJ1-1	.	CASSSGQGARTEAFF	TGTGCCAGCAGCTCGGGACAGGGGGCGCGTACTGAAGCTTTCTTT
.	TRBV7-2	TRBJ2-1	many	CASSLDVSSYNEQFF	TGTGCCAGCAGCCTGGACGTCAGCTCCTACAATGAGCAGTTCTTC
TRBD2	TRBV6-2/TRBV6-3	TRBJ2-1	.	CASSYDPAGGSYNEQFF	TGTGCCAGCAGTTACGATCCAGCGGGAGGTTCCTACAATGAGCAGTTCTTC
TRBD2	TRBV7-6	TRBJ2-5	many	CASSSSGSRGETQYF	TGTGCCAGCAGCTCAAGCGGGAGTAGGGGAGAGACCCAGTACTTC
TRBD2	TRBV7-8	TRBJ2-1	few	CASSQISGSYNEQFF	TGTGCCAGCAGCCAGATTAGCGGGTCGTACAATGAGCAGTTCTTC
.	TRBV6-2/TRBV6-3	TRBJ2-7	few	CASSTQGGYEQYF	TGTGCCAGCAGTACCCAGGGGGGGTACGAGCAGTACTTC
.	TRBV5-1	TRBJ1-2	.	CASSLASGSYTF	TGCGCCAGCAGCTTGGCTTCAGGGAGCTACACCTTC
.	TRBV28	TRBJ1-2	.	CASSTARAGYGYTF	TGTGCCAGCAGTACCGCTCGGGCCGGCTATGGCTACACCTTC
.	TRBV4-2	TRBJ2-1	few	CASSRGEGDRNNEQFF	TGTGCCAGCAGCCGGGGGGAGGGCGACAGGAACAATGAGCAGTTCTTC
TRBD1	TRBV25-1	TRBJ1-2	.	CASSEWTGGDGYTF	TGTGCCAGCAGTGAATGGACAGGGGGGGATGGCTACACCTTC
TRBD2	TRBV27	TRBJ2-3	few	CASSRLPGLAGVTDTQYF	TGTGCCAGCAGCCGACTACCGGGACTAGCGGGAGTAACCGATACGCAGTATTTT
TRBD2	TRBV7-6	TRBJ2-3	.	CASSPGTSGRRTDTQYF	TGTGCCAGCAGCCCTGGGACTAGCGGGAGACGAACAGATACGCAGTATTTT
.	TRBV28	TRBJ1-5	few	CASRETDGLNQPQHF	TGTGCCAGCAGAGAAACGGACGGATTGAATCAGCCCCAGCATTTT
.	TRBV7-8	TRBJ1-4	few	CASSLMAPNEKLFF	TGTGCCAGCAGCTTAATGGCCCCCAATGAAAAACTGTTTTTT
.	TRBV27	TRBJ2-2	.	CASKYRESGELFF	TGTGCCAGCAAGTATAGGGAGTCCGGGGAGCTGTTTTTT
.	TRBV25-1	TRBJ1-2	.	CASSERGYGYTF	TGTGCCAGCAGTGAACGCGGGTATGGCTACACCTTC
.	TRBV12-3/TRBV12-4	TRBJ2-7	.	CASSSFTGLVSYEQYF	TGTGCCAGCAGTTCATTCACAGGGCTAGTCTCCTACGAGCAGTACTTC